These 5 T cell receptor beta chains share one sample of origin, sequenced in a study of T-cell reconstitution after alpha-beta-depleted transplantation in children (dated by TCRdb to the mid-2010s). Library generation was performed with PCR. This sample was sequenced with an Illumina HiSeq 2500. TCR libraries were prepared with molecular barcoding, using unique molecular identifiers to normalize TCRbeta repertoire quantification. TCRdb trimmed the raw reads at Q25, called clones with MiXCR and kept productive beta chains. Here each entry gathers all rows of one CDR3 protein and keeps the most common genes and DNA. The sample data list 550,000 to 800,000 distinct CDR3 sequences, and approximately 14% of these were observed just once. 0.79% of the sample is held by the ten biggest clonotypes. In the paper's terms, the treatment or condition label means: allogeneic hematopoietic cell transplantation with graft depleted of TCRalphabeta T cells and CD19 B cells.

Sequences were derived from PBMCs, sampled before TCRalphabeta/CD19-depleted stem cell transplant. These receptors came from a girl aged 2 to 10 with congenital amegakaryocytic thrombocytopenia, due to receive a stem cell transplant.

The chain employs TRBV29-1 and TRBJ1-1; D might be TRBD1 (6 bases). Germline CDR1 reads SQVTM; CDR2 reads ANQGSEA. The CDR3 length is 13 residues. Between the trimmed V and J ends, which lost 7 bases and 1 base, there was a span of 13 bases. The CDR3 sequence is CSGRQVANTEAFF. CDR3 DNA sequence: TGCAGCGGACGACAGGTAGCGAACACTGAAGCTTTCTTT.

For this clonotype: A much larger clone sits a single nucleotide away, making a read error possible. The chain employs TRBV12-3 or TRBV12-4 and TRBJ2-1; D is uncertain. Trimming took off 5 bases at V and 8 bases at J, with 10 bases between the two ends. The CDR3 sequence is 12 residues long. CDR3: CASSPEKDEQFF. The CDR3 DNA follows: TGTGCCAGCAGTCCCGAGAAGGATGAGCAGTTCTTC.

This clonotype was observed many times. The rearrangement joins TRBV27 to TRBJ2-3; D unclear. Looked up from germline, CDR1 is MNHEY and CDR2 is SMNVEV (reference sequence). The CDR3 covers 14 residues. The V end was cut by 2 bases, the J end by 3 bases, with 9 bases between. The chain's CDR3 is CASSLIAPTDTQYF. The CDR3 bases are TGTGCCAGCAGTTTAATCGCGCCTACAGATACGCAGTATTTT.

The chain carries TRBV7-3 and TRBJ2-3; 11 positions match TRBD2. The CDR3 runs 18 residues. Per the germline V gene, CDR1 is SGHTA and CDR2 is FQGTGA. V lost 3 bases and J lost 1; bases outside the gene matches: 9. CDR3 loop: CASSLWYRGLAGTDTQYF. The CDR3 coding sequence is TGTGCCAGCAGCTTGTGGTACAGGGGACTAGCGGGCACAGATACGCAGTATTTT.

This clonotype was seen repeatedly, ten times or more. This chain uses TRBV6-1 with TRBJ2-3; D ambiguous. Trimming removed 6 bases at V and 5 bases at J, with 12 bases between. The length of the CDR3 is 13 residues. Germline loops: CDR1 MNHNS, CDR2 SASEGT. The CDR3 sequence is CASSWPGRDTQYF. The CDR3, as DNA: TGTGCCAGCAGCTGGCCAGGTCGAGATACGCAGTATTTT.